This passage covers 5 T cell receptor beta chains from one sample sequenced in a study of cytomegalovirus exposure and HLA in healthy donors. Clones were sequenced by immunoSEQ multiplex PCR, and TCRdb holds only the in-frame ones, with some missing. This sample has about 240,000 clones; approximately 84% occur once, and the top ten carry roughly 1.2%. Input material: PBMCs. The receptors derive from a woman in her 30s in good health and CMV-seropositive.

The rearrangement joins TRBV9 to TRBJ2-7, with 10 bases identical to TRBD2. There are 19 residues in the CDR3. Germline values: CDR1 SGDLS, CDR2 YYNGEE. With V trimmed by 4 bases and J by 1 base, 17 bases remained unmatched. The CDR3 DNA sequence: TGTGCCAGCAGCCCCCAGCGGGGGGGGGCTGTTGTCGAGTCCTACGAGCAGTACTTC. This codes for CASSPQRGGAVVESYEQYF.

The rearrangement uses TRBV25-1 and TRBJ2-7; possible D gene TRBD2, 7 bases. The CDR3 runs to 14 residues. V gave up 8 bases and J gave up 5 bases, with 19 bases separating them. Germline-derived CDR1 and CDR2 are MGHDK and SYGVNS. CDR3 amino acids: CASGDPGGGNEQYF. The DNA of the CDR3 is TGTGCCAGCGGAGACCCGGGGGGCGGGAACGAGCAGTACTTC.

The chain carries TRBV9 and TRBJ2-5; D may be TRBD2 (5 bases). The CDR3 has 16 amino acids. V lost 0 bases, J lost 0 bases, and 12 bases lay in between. In germline, CDR1 is SGDLS, CDR2 YYNGEE. This CDR3 reads CASSVGTGLYQETQYF. The CDR3 DNA follows: TGTGCCAGCAGCGTAGGGACGGGATTGTACCAAGAGACCCAGTACTTC.

This clone appeared a single time. This chain connects TRBV11-3 to TRBJ2-1, with 9 bases fitting TRBD2. After removal of 1 base from V and 8 bases from J, the junction contained 3 bases not matched to a gene. The CDR3 loop spans 14 amino acids. The germline gives CDR1 SGHNT, CDR2 YENEEA. CDR3 sequence reads: CASSLVAGVYEQFF. For the CDR3, the DNA is TGTGCCAGCAGCTTAGTAGCGGGAGTTTATGAGCAGTTCTTC.

The CDR3 sequence is CASSLRDYGYTF. CDR3 sequence (DNA): TGTGCCAGCAGCCTACGGGACTATGGCTACACCTTC. This rearrangement joins TRBV7-9 to TRBJ1-2, with D unclear. Germline CDR1 is SEHNR and CDR2 is FQNEAQ (reference sequence). V was pared by 5 bases and J by 3 bases, with 7 bases between. The CDR3 extends over 12 amino acids.